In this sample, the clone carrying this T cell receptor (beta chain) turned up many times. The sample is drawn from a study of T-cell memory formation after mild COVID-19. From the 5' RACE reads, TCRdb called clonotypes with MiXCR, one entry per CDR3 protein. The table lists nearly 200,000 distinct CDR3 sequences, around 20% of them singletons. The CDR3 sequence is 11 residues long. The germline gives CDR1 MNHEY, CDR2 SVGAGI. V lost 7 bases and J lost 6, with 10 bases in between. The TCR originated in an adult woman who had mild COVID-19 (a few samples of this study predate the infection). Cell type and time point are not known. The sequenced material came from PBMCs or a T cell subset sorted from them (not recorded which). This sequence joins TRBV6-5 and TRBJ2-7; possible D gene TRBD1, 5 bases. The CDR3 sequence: CASTRGIEQYF. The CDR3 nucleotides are TGTGCCAGCACTAGGGGTATCGAGCAGTACTTC.